Below are 22 T cell receptor beta chains sequenced from a single sample in a study of blood T cell repertoires in COVID-19. This table comes from immunoSEQ multiplex PCR, and its TCRdb copy is limited to in-frame clones, with some not included. The table has 70,000 or so clones, roughly 80% seen once. Sequences were obtained from peripheral blood. The receptors derive from a human donor in a cohort sampled during active COVID-19.

This clone has only one observation. The CDR3 reads CASSSNSGSSYNEQFF. CDR3 DNA: TGTGCCAGCAGTTCAAATAGCGGGAGCTCCTACAATGAGCAGTTCTTC. The chain joins TRBV5-4 to TRBJ2-1; 9 bases are shared with TRBD2. Germline assignment: CDR1 SGHNT and CDR2 YYREEE (reference sequence). After removal of 5 bases from V and 0 bases from J, the junction contained 6 bases not matched to a gene. The CDR3 is 16 amino acids.

The chain uses TRBV2 and TRBJ2-4, with D perhaps matching TRBD1 (6 bases). This CDR3 is built from 12 residues. Germline V gives CDR1 SNHLY, CDR2 FYNNEI. Trimming shortened V by 3 bases and J by 9 bases, and 9 bases separated the two germline ends. The CDR3 spells CASSEGAVIQYF. Written as DNA, the CDR3 is TGTGCCAGCAGTGAGGGGGCCGTCATTCAGTACTTC.

The gene calls are TRBV5-8 and TRBJ2-7; TRBD1 matches at 7 bases. The junction had 5 bases not matched to a gene; V was cut back by 7 bases and J by 4 bases. CDR1 is SGHTS, CDR2 YDEGEE, per germline. This CDR3 contains 12 residues. The CDR3 is CASGQAIYEQYF. The CDR3 nucleotides read TGTGCCAGCGGACAGGCGATATACGAGCAGTACTTC. Together with reference TRBV5-8 and TRBJ2-7, the CDR3 gives the full variable domain: EAGVTQSPTHLIKTRGQQATLRCSPISGHTSVYWYQQALGLGLQFLLWYDEGEERNRGNFPPRFSGRQFPNYSSELNVNALELEDSALYLCASGQAIYEQYFGPGTRLTVT.

A word on this clone: The junction and the germline gene differ at one end; a read error may be behind it. The rearrangement joins TRBV2 to TRBJ1-2; 7 nucleotides agree with TRBD1. There are 12 residues in the CDR3. CDR1 and CDR2 (germline): SNHLY, FYNNEI. CDR3 in DNA: TGTGCCAGCAGAGAAGACAGGGATGGCTACACCTTC. Its protein product is CASREDRDGYTF.

V and J are TRBV18 and TRBJ1-5; D not resolved. CDR3 length equals 15 residues. With 1 base removed from V and 5 bases from J, the gap between germline ends came to 12 bases. Germline CDR1 KGHSH, CDR2 LQKENI. The CDR3 DNA is TGTGCCAGCTCACCACGGGCCGAAAACGATCAGCCCCAGCATTTT. Protein sequence: CASSPRAENDQPQHF. Looking up the rest from reference TRBV18 and TRBJ1-5 gives the full variable domain: NAGVMQNPRHLVRRRGQEARLRCSPMKGHSHVYWYRQLPEEGLKFMVYLQKENIIDESGMPKERFSAEFPKEGPSILRIQQVVRGDSAAYFCASSPRAENDQPQHFGDGTRLSIL.

The rearrangement uses TRBV7-2 and TRBJ2-5, with 7 positions matching TRBD2. V lost 4 bases, J lost 9 bases, and 14 bases stayed unmatched. This CDR3 comprises 15 residues. Germline V gives CDR1 SGHTA, CDR2 FQGNSA. The CDR3, as DNA: TGTGCCAGCAGCTACGCCTCCGGGACTACTACGCCCCAGTACTTC. Its translation: CASSYASGTTTPQYF.

This sequence joins TRBV25-1 and TRBJ1-5; D possibly corresponds to TRBD1 (6 bases). Germline CDR1 and CDR2: MGHDK and SYGVNS. This CDR3 has 15 residues. V was clipped by 5 bases and J by 4 bases, with 15 bases between them. The CDR3 sequence is CASSPGHFRNQPQHF. The CDR3 nucleotides are TGTGCCAGCAGTCCGGGACACTTTCGTAATCAGCCCCAGCATTTT. Full variable domain (missing parts from reference TRBV25-1 and TRBJ1-5): EADIYQTPRYLVIGTGKKITLECSQTMGHDKMYWYQQDPGMELHLIHYSYGVNSTEKGDLSSESTVSRIRTEHFPLTLESARPSHTSQYLCASSPGHFRNQPQHFGDGTRLSIL.

The V and J genes are TRBV5-6 and TRBJ2-3, with D maybe TRBD1 (6 bases). The CDR3 has 17 amino acids. V was pared by 0 bases and J by 4 bases, with 18 bases between. Per the germline V gene, CDR1 is SGHDT and CDR2 is YYEEEE. The CDR3 reads CASSLEAGDFRADTQYF. In nucleotides, the CDR3 is TGTGCCAGCAGCTTGGAAGCAGGGGATTTTCGGGCAGATACGCAGTATTTT.

The rearrangement links TRBV15 to TRBJ2-3, with TRBD2 matching over 9 bases. Germline loops: CDR1 LNHNV, CDR2 YYDKDF (reference sequence). V lost 5 bases, J lost 6 bases, and 9 bases stayed unmatched. The CDR3 spans 15 residues. The CDR3 loop reads CATSPGSGGFDTQYF. Here the CDR3 DNA reads TGTGCCACCAGCCCGGGGAGCGGGGGGTTCGATACGCAGTATTTT.

The V gene is TRBV7-2, the J gene TRBJ2-3, with 8 nucleotides matching TRBD2. V was clipped by 0 bases and J by 8 bases; unmatched bases: 7. The CDR3 loop spans 15 amino acids. Germline-derived CDR1 and CDR2 are SGHTA and FQGNSA. Here the CDR3 reads CASSLAAGVGVTQYF. In DNA form, the CDR3 reads TGTGCCAGCAGCTTAGCAGCGGGAGTAGGGGTTACGCAGTATTTT. The variable domain in full, completed from reference TRBV7-2 and TRBJ2-3, reads GAGVSQSPSNKVTEKGKDVELRCDPISGHTALYWYRQSLGQGLEFLIYFQGNSAPDKSGLPSDRFSAERTGGSVSTLTIQRTQQEDSAVYLCASSLAAGVGVTQYFGPGTRLTVL.

The chain's CDR3 is CAISVSGGEETQYF. The CDR3 DNA follows: TGTGCCATCAGTGTTTCAGGGGGCGAAGAGACCCAGTACTTC. The chain joins TRBV10-3 to TRBJ2-5; 8 positions agree with TRBD1. The CDR3 extends over 14 amino acids. With V trimmed by 4 bases and J by 3 bases, 4 bases remained unmatched. Per the germline V gene, CDR1 is ENHRY and CDR2 is SYGVKD.

The chain uses TRBV7-9 and TRBJ2-1; 13 nucleotides match TRBD2. The V and J ends lost 5 bases and 0 bases, in that order; junction bases with no gene match: 4. Germline CDR1 reads SEHNR; CDR2 reads FQNEAQ (reference sequence). The CDR3 covers 17 residues. The CDR3 region is CASSPGTSGTSYNEQFF. In nucleotides, the CDR3 is TGTGCCAGCAGCCCGGGGACTAGCGGGACCTCCTACAATGAGCAGTTCTTC.

The chain's CDR3 is CASSQEAGQSNQPQHF. CDR3 bases: TGCGCCAGCAGCCAAGAGGCGGGACAGAGCAATCAGCCCCAGCATTTT. The gene calls are TRBV4-3 and TRBJ1-5, with TRBD1 matching 7 bases. Germline CDR1 LGHNA, CDR2 YSLEER. J was trimmed by 1 base and V by 0 bases; bases with no gene match: 3. The length of the CDR3 is 16 residues.

This clone was recorded a few times. The chain carries TRBV7-9 and TRBJ2-3; possible D gene TRBD1, 5 bases. CDR1 and CDR2 from the germline V gene are SEHNR and FQNEAQ (reference sequence). The CDR3 runs 14 residues. V shed 5 bases and J shed 3 bases, with 12 bases lying between them. CDR3 DNA: TGTGCCAGCAGCCAAACTTCAGGGACAGATACGCAGTATTTT. This gives the protein CASSQTSGTDTQYF.

The chain carries TRBV11-2 and TRBJ2-2; D is possibly TRBD2 (6 bases). From germline, CDR1 is SGHAT and CDR2 FQNNGV. Trimming removed 5 bases at V and 1 base at J, with 14 bases between. The CDR3 loop spans 16 amino acids. The CDR3 reads CASSPIGGMNTGELFF. CDR3 nucleotide sequence: TGTGCCAGCAGCCCTATCGGGGGAATGAACACCGGGGAGCTGTTTTTT.

The chain recombines TRBV3-1 (or the pseudogene TRBV3-2) with TRBJ1-3; 7 nucleotides agree with TRBD1. Germline-derived CDR1 and CDR2 are LGHDT and YNNKEL (reference sequence). This CDR3 is built from 17 residues. V dropped 3 bases and J dropped 0; count of bases not matched to a gene: 8. This chain's CDR3 is CASSHSGTASSGNTIYF. As DNA, the CDR3 is TGTGCCAGCAGCCATTCCGGGACAGCAAGCTCTGGAAACACCATATATTTT.

The V and J genes are TRBV20-1 and TRBJ2-1, with a tentative D call TRBD2 (5 bases). This CDR3 has 11 residues. V lost 6 bases and J 8 bases, leaving 11 bases between the germline ends. CDR1 and CDR2 from the germline V gene are DFQATT and SNEGSKA (reference sequence). CDR3 in amino acids: CSAGLEDEQFF. The CDR3 DNA is TGCAGTGCCGGACTTGAGGATGAGCAGTTCTTC.

The rearrangement joins TRBV19 to TRBJ2-7, with TRBD1 identical over 7 bases. The germline gives CDR1 LNHDA, CDR2 SQIVND (reference sequence). This CDR3 region has 12 residues. Germline trimming cut 6 bases from V and 7 bases from J; bases unmatched to any gene: 6. The CDR3 DNA reads TGTGCCAGTAGCCGGACAGGTGAAGAGCAGTACTTC. It yields the protein CASSRTGEEQYF. The variable domain in full, with the rest retrieved from reference TRBV19 and TRBJ2-7, is DGGITQSPKYLFRKEGQNVTLSCEQNLNHDAMYWYRQDPGQGLRLIYYSQIVNDFQKGDIAEGYSVSREKKESFPLTVTSAQKNPTAFYLCASSRTGEEQYFGPGTRLTVT.

This chain uses TRBV15 with TRBJ1-2, with D unresolved. CDR3 length: 14 residues. CDR1 and CDR2 from the germline V gene are LNHNV and YYDKDF (reference sequence). Trimming took 1 base from V and 1 from J, leaving 7 bases between them. DNA for the CDR3: TGTGCCACCAGCAGAGCCGGGTTTAACTATGGCTACACCTTC. It translates to CATSRAGFNYGYTF.

The genes are TRBV18 and TRBJ2-2; a weak D match, TRBD1 (6 bases). With 6 bases removed from V and 3 bases from J, the gap between germline ends came to 11 bases. CDR1 is KGHSH, CDR2 LQKENI, per germline. The length of the CDR3 is 14 residues. CDR3 in DNA: TGTGCCAGCTCGTCAGGGGTTGACACCGGGGAGCTGTTTTTT. This gives the protein CASSSGVDTGELFF.

The J gene is TRBJ1-1, the V gene TRBV19; TRBD1 might be the D (5 bases). Trimming stripped 8 bases from V and 1 base from J, with 11 bases between. Germline loops: CDR1 LNHDA, CDR2 SQIVND (reference sequence). The CDR3 spans 13 residues. The CDR3 sequence: CASSGQGNTEAFF. Written as DNA, the CDR3 is TGTGCCAGTTCTGGTCAGGGGAACACTGAAGCTTTCTTT.

The chain carries TRBV6-5 and TRBJ2-5, with a tentative D call TRBD1 (5 bases). The CDR3 consists of 14 residues. Germline V gives CDR1 MNHEY, CDR2 SVGAGI. Trimming stripped 2 bases from V and 5 bases from J, with 12 bases between. CDR3 nucleotides: TGTGCCAGCAGTTACGGCCGGCAGGGTGAGACCCAGTACTTC. This translates into CASSYGRQGETQYF.